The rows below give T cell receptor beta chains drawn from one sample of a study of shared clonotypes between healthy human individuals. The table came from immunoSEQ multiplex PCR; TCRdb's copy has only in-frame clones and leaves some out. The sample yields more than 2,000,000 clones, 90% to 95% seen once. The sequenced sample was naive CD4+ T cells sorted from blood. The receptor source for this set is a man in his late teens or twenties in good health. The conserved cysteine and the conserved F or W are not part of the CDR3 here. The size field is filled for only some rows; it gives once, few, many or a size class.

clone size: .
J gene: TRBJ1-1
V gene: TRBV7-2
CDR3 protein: ASSWTGEAF

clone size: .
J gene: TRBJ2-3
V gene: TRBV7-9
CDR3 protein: ASSRGTSGPLQY

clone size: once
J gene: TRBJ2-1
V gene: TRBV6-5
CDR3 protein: ASRRGGSYNEQF

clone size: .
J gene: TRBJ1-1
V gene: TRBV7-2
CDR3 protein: ASSWTGDTEAF

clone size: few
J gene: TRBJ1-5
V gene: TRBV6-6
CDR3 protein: ATSINVGDQPQH

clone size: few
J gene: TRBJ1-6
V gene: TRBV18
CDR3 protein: ASSPNGQRNNSPLH

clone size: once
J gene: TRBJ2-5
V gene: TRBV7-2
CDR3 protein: ASSPRDRRQETQY

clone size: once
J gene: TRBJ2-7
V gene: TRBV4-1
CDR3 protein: ASSQVAGEHEQY

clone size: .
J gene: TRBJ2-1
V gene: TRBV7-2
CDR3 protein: ASSLGGTSGSSEQF

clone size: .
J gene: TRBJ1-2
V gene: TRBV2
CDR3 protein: ASSIQGQGNYGYT

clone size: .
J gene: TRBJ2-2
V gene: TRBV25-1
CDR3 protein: ASSESRDTGELF

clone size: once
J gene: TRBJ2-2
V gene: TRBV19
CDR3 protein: ASSLLDRNTGELF

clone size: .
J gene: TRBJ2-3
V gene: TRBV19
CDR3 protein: ASSYGDSLTDTQY

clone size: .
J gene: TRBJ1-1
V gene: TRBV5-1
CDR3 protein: ASSIAGGTEAF

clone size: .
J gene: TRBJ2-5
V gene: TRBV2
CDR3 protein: ASLLVLQETQY

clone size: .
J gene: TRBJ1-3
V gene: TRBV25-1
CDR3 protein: ASSDPPGHGISGNTIY

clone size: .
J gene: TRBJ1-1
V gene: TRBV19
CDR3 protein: ASHPQGMNTEAF

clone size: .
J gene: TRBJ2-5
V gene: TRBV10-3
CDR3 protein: AISDNRGAETQY

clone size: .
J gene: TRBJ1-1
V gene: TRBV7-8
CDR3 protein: ASSFGGATEAF

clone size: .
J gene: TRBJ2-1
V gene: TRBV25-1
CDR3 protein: ASSESGRGNEQF

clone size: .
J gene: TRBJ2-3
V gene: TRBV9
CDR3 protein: ASNLAGGADTQY

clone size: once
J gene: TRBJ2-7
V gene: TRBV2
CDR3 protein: ASSERLAGISPYEQY

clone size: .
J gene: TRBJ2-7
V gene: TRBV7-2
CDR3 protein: ASSYTSGGSYEQY

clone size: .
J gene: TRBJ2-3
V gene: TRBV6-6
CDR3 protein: ASSSQGAISTDTQY

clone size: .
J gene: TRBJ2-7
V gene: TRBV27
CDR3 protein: ASSLSRGDGRQY

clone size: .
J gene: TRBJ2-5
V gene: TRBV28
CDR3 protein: ASSLSRTGYETQY

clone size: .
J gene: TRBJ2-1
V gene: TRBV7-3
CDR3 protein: ASSRTLAGGEQF

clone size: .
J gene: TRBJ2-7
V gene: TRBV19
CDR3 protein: ASSPAGPYEQY

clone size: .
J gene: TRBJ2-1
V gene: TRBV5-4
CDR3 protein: ASSLDPAGNEQF